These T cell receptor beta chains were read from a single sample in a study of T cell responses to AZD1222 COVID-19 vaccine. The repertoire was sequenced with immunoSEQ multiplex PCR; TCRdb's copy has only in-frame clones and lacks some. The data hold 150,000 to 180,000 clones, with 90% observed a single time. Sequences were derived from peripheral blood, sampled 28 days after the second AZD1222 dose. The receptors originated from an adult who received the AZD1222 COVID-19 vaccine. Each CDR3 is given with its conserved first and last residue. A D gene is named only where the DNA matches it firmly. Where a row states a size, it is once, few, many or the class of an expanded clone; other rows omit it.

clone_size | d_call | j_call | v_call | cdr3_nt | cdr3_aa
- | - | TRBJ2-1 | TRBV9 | TGTGCCAGCAGCGAGAGATGGCCGATGGGTGATGAGCAGTTCTTC | CASSERWPMGDEQFF
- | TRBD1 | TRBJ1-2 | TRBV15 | TGTGCCACCAGCACAAAGACCGGGACAGGGAAATATGGCTACACCTTC | CATSTKTGTGKYGYTF
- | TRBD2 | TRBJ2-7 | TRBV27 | TGTGCCAGCAGACCTAGCGGGGCCGGCTACGAGCAGTACTTC | CASRPSGAGYEQYF
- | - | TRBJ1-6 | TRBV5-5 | TGTGCCAGCAGCTTGGCCGACAGTATTTACTCCTATAATTCACCCCTCCACTTT | CASSLADSIYSYNSPLHF
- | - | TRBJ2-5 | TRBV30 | TGTGCTGTTGGGTGGTACCAAGAGACCCAGTACTTC | CAVGWYQETQYF
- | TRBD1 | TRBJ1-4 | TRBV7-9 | TGTGCCAGCAGCCGGGACAGGTCCCATGAAAAACTGTTTTTT | CASSRDRSHEKLFF
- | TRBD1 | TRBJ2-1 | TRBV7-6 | TGTGCCAGCAGCACCCGGGACAGGGCTCGAGGGGGGACGTACAATGAGCAGTTCTTC | CASSTRDRARGGTYNEQFF
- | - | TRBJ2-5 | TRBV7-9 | TGTGCCAGCGGCCAAGAGACCCAGTACTTC | CASGQETQYF
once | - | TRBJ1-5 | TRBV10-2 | TGCGCCAGCAGTGACAGTGACCAAAATCAGCCCCAGCATTTT | CASSDSDQNQPQHF
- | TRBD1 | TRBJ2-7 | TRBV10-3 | TGTGCCATCAGTGAGTGGGGAAGGGGGCCTTACGAGCAGTACTTC | CAISEWGRGPYEQYF
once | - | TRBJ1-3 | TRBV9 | TGTGCCAGCTGCGTAGCTGAGGACTCTGGAAACACCATATATTTT | CASCVAEDSGNTIYF
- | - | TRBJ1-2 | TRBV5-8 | TGTGCCAGCAGCCTCAGCCCGGGACACGGAGGCTATGGCTACACCTTC | CASSLSPGHGGYGYTF
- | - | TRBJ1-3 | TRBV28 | TGTGCCAGCAGTTTATCAGCCCCGGGACCGATCTCTGGAAACACCATATATTTT | CASSLSAPGPISGNTIYF
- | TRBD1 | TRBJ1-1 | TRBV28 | TGTGCCAGCATCACAGGGGCAGGTACACTTGAAGCTTTCTTT | CASITGAGTLEAFF
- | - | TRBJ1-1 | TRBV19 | TGTGCCAGTAGCCAGTATAGTTGGAACACTGAAGCTTTCTTT | CASSQYSWNTEAFF
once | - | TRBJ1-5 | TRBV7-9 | TGTGCCAGCAGCTTAGGGGCTCAGCCCCAGCATTTT | CASSLGAQPQHF
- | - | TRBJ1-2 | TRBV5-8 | TGTGCCAGCAGCCTACGAACGGGACGGCAGAACTATGGCTACACCTTC | CASSLRTGRQNYGYTF
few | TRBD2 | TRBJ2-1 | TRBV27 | TGTGCCAGCAGGACTCATCTAGCGGGGGGTGAGCAGTTCTTC | CASRTHLAGGEQFF
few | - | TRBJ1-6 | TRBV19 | TGTGCAAGAAGTAGAGGGTCCCCAAGCTCCTATAATTCACCCCTCCACTTT | CARSRGSPSSYNSPLHF
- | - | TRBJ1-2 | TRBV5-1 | TGCGCCAGCAGCTTCGATGGACGGCCTCATGGCTACACCTTC | CASSFDGRPHGYTF
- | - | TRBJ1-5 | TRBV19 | TGTGCCAGTAGTGGGGCCCTTTATGCGCCCCAGCATTTT | CASSGALYAPQHF
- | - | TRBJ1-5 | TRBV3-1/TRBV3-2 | TGTGCCAGCAGCCGAACAGGGTCGGGTCAGCCCCAGCATTTT | CASSRTGSGQPQHF
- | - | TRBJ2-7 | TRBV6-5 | TGTGCCAGCAGTTCGTCGGGGACATATAACTCCGAGCAGTACTTC | CASSSSGTYNSEQYF
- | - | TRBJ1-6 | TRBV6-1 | TGTGCCAGCAGTGACGTGGTGGGAAATTCACCCCTCCACTTT | CASSDVVGNSPLHF
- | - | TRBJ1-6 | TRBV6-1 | TGTGCCAGCAGTGAGGGACCGGGTGGACTAAATTCACCCCTCCACTTT | CASSEGPGGLNSPLHF
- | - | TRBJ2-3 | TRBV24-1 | TGTGCCACCAGTGATCTTTGGGAGAGCACAGATACGCAGTATTTT | CATSDLWESTDTQYF
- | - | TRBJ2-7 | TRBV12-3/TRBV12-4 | TGTGCCAGCAGTTTCGAGACGCCCTACGAGCAGTACTTC | CASSFETPYEQYF
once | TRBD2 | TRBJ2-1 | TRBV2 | TGTGCCAGTCTTCTAGCGGGGCTCTACAATGAGCAGTTCTTC | CASLLAGLYNEQFF
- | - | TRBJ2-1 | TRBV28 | TGTGCCAGCAGTTTAAATGACGGCGGGTCCTACAATGAGCAGTTCTTC | CASSLNDGGSYNEQFF
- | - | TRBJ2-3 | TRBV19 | TGTGCCAGTAGCCAGGAAGGGCGGACAGATACGCAGTATTTT | CASSQEGRTDTQYF
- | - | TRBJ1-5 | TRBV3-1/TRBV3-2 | TGTGCCAGCAGCCAACTAAGCCGGCAGCCCCAGCATTTT | CASSQLSRQPQHF
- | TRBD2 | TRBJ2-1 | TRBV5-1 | TGCGCCAGCAGCTTGGCGGGTAGCGGGAGGGCCAATGAGCAGTTCTTC | CASSLAGSGRANEQFF
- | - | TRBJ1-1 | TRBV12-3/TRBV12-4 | TGTGCCAGCAGTTCATGGAGCTCGGCTGAAGCTTTCTTT | CASSSWSSAEAFF
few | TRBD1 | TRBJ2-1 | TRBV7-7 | TGTGCCAGCAGCTTAACTGGGACAGGGGTCAATGAGCAGTTCTTC | CASSLTGTGVNEQFF
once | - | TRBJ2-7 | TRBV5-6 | TGTGCCAGCAGCTCCTCCTACGAGCAGTACTTC | CASSSSYEQYF
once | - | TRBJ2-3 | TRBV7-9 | TGTGCCAGCAGCTTAATGTACCCCACAGATACGCAGTATTTT | CASSLMYPTDTQYF
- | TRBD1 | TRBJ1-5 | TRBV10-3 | TGTGCCATCAGTGATAAGGGACAGGTCAATCAGCCCCAGCATTTT | CAISDKGQVNQPQHF
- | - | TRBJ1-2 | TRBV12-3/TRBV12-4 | TGTGCCAGCAGCCCGGGACAATGGTATGGCTACACCTTC | CASSPGQWYGYTF
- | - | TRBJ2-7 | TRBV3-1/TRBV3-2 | TGTGCCAGCAGCCTCGAGGGTATCGGGAGCTCCTACGAGCAGTACTTC | CASSLEGIGSSYEQYF
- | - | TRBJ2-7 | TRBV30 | TGTGCCTGGGTATCACAGGGACATCTCTACGAGCAGTACTTC | CAWVSQGHLYEQYF
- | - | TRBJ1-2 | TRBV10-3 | TGTGCCATCAGTGAGCGAGGACCCCTGGATGGCTACACCTTC | CAISERGPLDGYTF
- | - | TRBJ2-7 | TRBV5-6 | TGTGCCAGCAGCTTGGACAGAAGCTCCTACGAGCAGTACTTC | CASSLDRSSYEQYF
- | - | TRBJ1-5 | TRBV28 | TGTGCCAGCAACTCCGGGGAATATCAGCCCCAGCATTTT | CASNSGEYQPQHF
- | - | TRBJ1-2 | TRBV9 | TGTGCCAGCAGCGCGGGGGAGTACTATGGCTACACCTTC | CASSAGEYYGYTF
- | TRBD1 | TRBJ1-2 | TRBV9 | TGTGCCAGCAGAGCGGACAGGGGGCTGTATGGCTACACCTTC | CASRADRGLYGYTF
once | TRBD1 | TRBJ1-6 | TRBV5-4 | TGTGCCAGCAGCTGGGCCGGACAGGGGGCACGGTCACCCCTCCACTTT | CASSWAGQGARSPLHF
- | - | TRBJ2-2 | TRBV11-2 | TGTGCCAGCAGCTTTGACACCGGGGAGCTGTTTTTT | CASSFDTGELFF
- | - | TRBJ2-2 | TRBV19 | TGTGCCAGTAGATCCATCGGAGGGACCGGGGAGCTGTTTTTT | CASRSIGGTGELFF
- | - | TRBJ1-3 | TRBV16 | TGTGCCAGCAGCCAATCAACGGCCCCTGGAAACACCATATATTTT | CASSQSTAPGNTIYF
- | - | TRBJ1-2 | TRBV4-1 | TGCGCCAGCAGCCAAGGGGTGCTCAACTATGGCTACACCTTC | CASSQGVLNYGYTF
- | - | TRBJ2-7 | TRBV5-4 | TGTGCCAGCAGCTTAGGTTTTGGGGTCACCTACGAGCAGTACTTC | CASSLGFGVTYEQYF
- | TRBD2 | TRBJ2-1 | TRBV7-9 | TGTGCCAGCAGCTTGGGGACTAGCGGGGAAGATGAGCAGTTCTTC | CASSLGTSGEDEQFF
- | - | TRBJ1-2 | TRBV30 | TGTGCTTGGACCCCCAGCGGAACATATGGCTACACCTTC | CAWTPSGTYGYTF
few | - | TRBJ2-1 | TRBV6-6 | TGTGCCAGCAGTGCCGGGCAGGGGCACTACAATGAGCAGTTCTTC | CASSAGQGHYNEQFF
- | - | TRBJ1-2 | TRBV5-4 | TGTGCCAGCAGCTTTGCCCAAGGGGGTCATGGCTACACCTTC | CASSFAQGGHGYTF
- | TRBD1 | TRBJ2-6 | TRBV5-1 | TGCGCCAGCGGACCTAACCGGGACAGTGTCTCTGGGGCCAACGTCCTGACTTTC | CASGPNRDSVSGANVLTF
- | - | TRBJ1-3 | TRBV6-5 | TGTGCCAGCAGTCGGGAGTCTGGAAACACCATATATTTT | CASSRESGNTIYF
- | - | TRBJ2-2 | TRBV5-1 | TGCGCCAGCAGCTTGGCTCTGGGAAACACCGGGGAGCTGTTTTTT | CASSLALGNTGELFF
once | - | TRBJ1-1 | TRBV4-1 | TGCGCCAGCAGCCGCCCCCCGGCGAACACTGAAGCTTTCTTT | CASSRPPANTEAFF
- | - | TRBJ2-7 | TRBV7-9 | TGTGCCAGCAGCTTAGCGTGGGGTCAGACCTACGAGCAGTACTTC | CASSLAWGQTYEQYF